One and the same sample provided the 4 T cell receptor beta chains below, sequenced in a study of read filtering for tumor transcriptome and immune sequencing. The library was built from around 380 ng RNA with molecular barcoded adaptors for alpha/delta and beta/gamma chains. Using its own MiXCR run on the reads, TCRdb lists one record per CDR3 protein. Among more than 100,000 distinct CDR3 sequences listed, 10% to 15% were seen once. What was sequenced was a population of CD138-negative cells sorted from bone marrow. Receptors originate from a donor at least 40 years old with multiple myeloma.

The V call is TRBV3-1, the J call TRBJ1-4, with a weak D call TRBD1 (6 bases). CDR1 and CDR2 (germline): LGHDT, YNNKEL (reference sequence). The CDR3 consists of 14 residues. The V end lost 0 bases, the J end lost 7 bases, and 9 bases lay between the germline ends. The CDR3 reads CASSQDTGTEKLFF. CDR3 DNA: TGTGCCAGCAGCCAAGATACAGGGACTGAAAAACTGTTTTTT.

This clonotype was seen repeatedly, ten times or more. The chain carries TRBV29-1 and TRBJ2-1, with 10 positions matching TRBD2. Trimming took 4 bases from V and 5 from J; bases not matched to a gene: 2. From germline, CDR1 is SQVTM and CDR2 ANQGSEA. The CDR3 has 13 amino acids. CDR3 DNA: TGCAGCGTTGGGACTAGCGGCCACAATGAGCAGTTCTTC. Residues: CSVGTSGHNEQFF.

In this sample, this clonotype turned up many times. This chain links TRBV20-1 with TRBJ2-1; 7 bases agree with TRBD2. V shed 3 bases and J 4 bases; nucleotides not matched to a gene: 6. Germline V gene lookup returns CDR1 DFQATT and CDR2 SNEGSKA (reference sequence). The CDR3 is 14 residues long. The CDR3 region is CSASPPGGYNEQFF. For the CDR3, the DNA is TGCAGTGCTAGCCCACCGGGGGGTTACAATGAGCAGTTCTTC.

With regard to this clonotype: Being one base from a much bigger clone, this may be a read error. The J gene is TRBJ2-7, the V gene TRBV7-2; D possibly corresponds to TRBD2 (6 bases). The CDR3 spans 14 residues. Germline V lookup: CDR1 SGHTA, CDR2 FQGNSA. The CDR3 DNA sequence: TGTGCCAGCAACTTAGCGGCCCAGCCGGGGGAGCAGTACTTC. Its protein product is CASNLAAQPGEQYF.